The 21 T cell receptor beta chains listed next were all sequenced from one sample in a study of early T cells in non-severe SARS-CoV-2 infection. TCRdb processed the 5' RACE reads anew with MiXCR; each CDR3 protein has one entry. The sample lists some 120,000 distinct CDR3 sequences, under 15% occurring once. Sequenced material: whole blood. These TCRs come from an adult who was a healthcare worker with PCR-confirmed SARS-CoV-2 infection or an uninfected control (not recorded which).

The chain is built from TRBV18 and TRBJ1-5; 9 nucleotides line up with TRBD1. Germline V gene sequence: CDR1 KGHSH, CDR2 LQKENI. The V segment lost 5 bases and the J segment 3 bases; nucleotides outside the gene matches: 5. The CDR3 contains 15 residues. The CDR3: CASSTGTGLNQPQHF. Written as DNA, the CDR3 is TGTGCCAGCTCAACCGGGACAGGGCTCAATCAGCCCCAGCATTTT. Together with reference TRBV18 and TRBJ1-5, the CDR3 gives the full variable domain: NAGVMQNPRHLVRRRGQEARLRCSPMKGHSHVYWYRQLPEEGLKFMVYLQKENIIDESGMPKERFSAEFPKEGPSILRIQQVVRGDSAAYFCASSTGTGLNQPQHFGDGTRLSIL.

V usage is TRBV7-6 and J usage is TRBJ2-3, with unresolved D. V shed 2 bases and J shed 1 base, with 13 bases lying between them. Germline assignment: CDR1 SGHVS and CDR2 FNYEAQ. The CDR3 has 16 residues. The CDR3 DNA sequence: TGTGCCAGCAGCTTATCCCCTTCCCTAGGCACAGATACGCAGTATTTT. Translating it yields CASSLSPSLGTDTQYF.

The genes are TRBV5-1 and TRBJ2-2, with a possible D match to TRBD1 (5 bases). Per the germline V gene, CDR1 is SGHRS and CDR2 is YFSETQ. V lost 2 bases and J lost 1, with 12 bases in between. The CDR3 is made up of 16 amino acids. The CDR3 sequence: CASSLRQLMNTGELFF. CDR3 bases: TGCGCCAGCAGCTTAAGACAGTTAATGAACACCGGGGAGCTGTTTTTT. Complete variable domain (other parts from reference TRBV5-1 and TRBJ2-2): KAGVTQTPRYLIKTRGQQVTLSCSPISGHRSVSWYQQTPGQGLQFLFEYFSETQRNKGNFPGRFSGRQFSNSRSEMNVSTLELGDSALYLCASSLRQLMNTGELFFGEGSRLTVL.

This clonotype was seen more than once but under ten times. The V gene is TRBV12-3 or TRBV12-4, the J gene TRBJ1-1, with D uncertain. V lost 9 bases to trimming and J lost 3 bases, with 14 bases between them. The CDR3 loop spans 13 amino acids. The CDR3 DNA sequence: TGTGCCAGTTTATCAGGCCTGGACACTGAAGCTTTCTTT. As protein: CASLSGLDTEAFF.

The genes are TRBV2 and TRBJ2-2; D is perhaps TRBD2 (6 bases). CDR3 length equals 14 residues. The V end was cut by 6 bases, the J end by 4 bases, with 12 bases between. Germline V gene sequence: CDR1 SNHLY, CDR2 FYNNEI. The CDR3: CASRWDSSTGELFF. The DNA for the CDR3 is TGTGCCAGCAGATGGGACTCATCCACCGGGGAGCTGTTTTTT.

This clonotype was seen ten or more times. The V gene is TRBV10-2, the J gene TRBJ2-3; 9 bases fit TRBD2. The V gene's germline CDR1 is WSHSY and CDR2 SAAADI. CDR3 size: 14 residues. Germline trimming cut 6 bases from V and 2 bases from J; bases unmatched to any gene: 3. CDR3 protein: CASRPSGDTDTQYF. CDR3 DNA sequence: TGCGCCAGCAGACCTAGCGGGGACACAGATACGCAGTATTTT.

The chain uses TRBV25-1 and TRBJ1-1; D is uncertain. In germline, CDR1 is MGHDK, CDR2 SYGVNS. V dropped 3 bases and J dropped 6 bases, with 11 bases sitting between them. CDR3 length: 13 residues. The CDR3 DNA is TGTGCCAGCAGTGAGCCGTCCGGTGCTGAAGCTTTCTTT. Its translation: CASSEPSGAEAFF.

The table lists this clonotype with a few counts. The rearrangement uses TRBV7-9 and TRBJ2-1; D is unresolved. Trimming took off 4 bases at V and 5 bases at J, with 9 bases between the two ends. The germline V gene has CDR1 SEHNR and CDR2 FQNEAQ (reference sequence). The CDR3 spans 13 residues. The CDR3 is CASSSATHNEQFF. The CDR3 DNA reads TGTGCCAGCAGCTCGGCCACCCACAATGAGCAGTTCTTC.

This clonotype was detected only a few times. The gene calls are TRBV3-1 and TRBJ2-1; 8 bases match TRBD2. Germline V CDR1 and CDR2: LGHDT, YNNKEL (reference sequence). The V and J ends lost 0 bases and 6 bases, in that order; junction bases with no gene match: 7. CDR3 length: 16 amino acids. CDR3 in DNA: TGTGCCAGCAGCCAAGAAAGAAGCGGGGGCGGCAATGAGCAGTTCTTC. This sequence encodes CASSQERSGGGNEQFF.

This chain links TRBV29-1 with TRBJ2-3; TRBD2 is a possible D gene (5 bases). The V end was cut by 4 bases, the J end by 11 bases, with 19 bases between. CDR1 is SQVTM, CDR2 ANQGSEA, per germline. The length of the CDR3 is 13 residues. CDR3 sequence reads: CSVARLALPMQYF. As DNA, the CDR3 is TGCAGCGTTGCGCGGCTAGCCCTACCAATGCAGTATTTT.

This clonotype was counted many times. The DNA of the CDR3 is TGTGCCAGCAGCTTAGCGCTGGGGCCGAACACTGAAGCTTTCTTT. Residues: CASSLALGPNTEAFF. V usage is TRBV7-9 and J usage is TRBJ1-1; weak D call: TRBD1 (5 bases). The germline V gene has CDR1 SEHNR and CDR2 FQNEAQ (reference sequence). CDR3 length: 15 residues. V was shortened by 0 bases and J by 1 base, with 9 bases between the two germline ends.

This clonotype has a handful of counts. The gene calls are TRBV18 and TRBJ2-1; 10 bases are a match to TRBD1. J was trimmed by 9 bases and V by 2 bases; bases with no gene match: 7. The CDR3 totals 15 residues. Germline CDR1 KGHSH, CDR2 LQKENI. DNA of the CDR3: TGTGCCAGCTCACCAACCGGGACAGGGGTGGGTGAGCAGTTCTTC. This gives the protein CASSPTGTGVGEQFF.

Many counts were recorded for this clonotype. The chain links TRBV13 to TRBJ2-1, with 8 bases identical to TRBD2. The CDR3 sequence is 15 residues long. Trimming removed 4 bases from V and 3 bases from J; junction bases left unmatched: 5. Germline loops: CDR1 PRHDT, CDR2 FYEKMQ (reference sequence). DNA of the CDR3: TGTGCCAGCAGCTCCCCGGGGGGGCACTACAATGAGCAGTTCTTC. Translated: CASSSPGGHYNEQFF.

The CDR3 bases are TGTGCCAGCAGCCGGGGAGATGAAAAACTGTTTTTT. Protein sequence: CASSRGDEKLFF. V gene TRBV4-2 combines with J gene TRBJ1-4, with no clear D. Germline V gives CDR1 LGHNA, CDR2 YNFKEQ. This CDR3 is built from 12 residues. Trimming took off 4 bases at V and 6 bases at J, with 6 bases between the two ends.

This clonotype was detected once. The gene calls are TRBV20-1 and TRBJ1-1; D not resolved. This CDR3 has 15 amino acids. Looked up from germline, CDR1 is DFQATT and CDR2 is SNEGSKA (reference sequence). V gave up 1 base and J gave up 2 bases, with 14 bases separating them. The CDR3 loop reads CSARVGPVPNTEAFF. Written as DNA, the CDR3 is TGCAGTGCTAGAGTGGGCCCGGTCCCTAACACTGAAGCTTTCTTT.

CDR3 residues: CSAQGGIYGYTF. CDR3 DNA: TGCAGCGCCCAGGGCGGTATCTATGGCTACACCTTC. The V and J genes are TRBV29-1 and TRBJ1-2, with D possibly being TRBD1 (5 bases). Germline V gene data show CDR1 as SQVTM and CDR2 as ANQGSEA. V shed 7 bases and J shed 4 bases, with 13 bases lying between them. This CDR3 is 12 amino acids long.

This clonotype has only a few counts. The V call is TRBV6-4, the J call TRBJ1-4; D gene uncertain. CDR3 length equals 13 residues. Per germline, CDR1 MRHNA and CDR2 SNTAGT. V lost 3 bases and J lost 2, with 4 bases in between. CDR3 bases: TGTGCCAGCAGTGATGGGACTAATGAAAAACTGTTTTTT. Translated, it gives CASSDGTNEKLFF.

This clonotype was detected only a few times. Here the CDR3 DNA reads TGCGCCAGCAGCCATCCGGGCCACGAGCAGTACTTC. It yields the protein CASSHPGHEQYF. This sequence joins TRBV4-1 and TRBJ2-7; D unclear. Germline V CDR1 and CDR2: MGHRA, YSYEKL. Deletions cut 3 bases from V and 5 bases from J, with 8 bases between. This CDR3 comprises 12 residues.

The rearrangement links TRBV10-3 to TRBJ2-7; 12 bases fit TRBD2. The CDR3 is made up of 13 amino acids. V trimming: 7 bases; J trimming: 7 bases; junction bases outside the gene matches: 5. Germline CDR1 and CDR2: ENHRY and SYGVKD. Written as DNA, the CDR3 is TGTGCCATCAACCCTAGCGGGGGGGAAGAGCAGTACTTC. It is translated as CAINPSGGEEQYF.

The CDR3 spells CASGSTGDTEQFF. The CDR3 DNA sequence: TGTGCCAGCGGATCCACGGGGGATACTGAGCAGTTCTTC. The V gene is TRBV27, the J gene TRBJ2-1; D is possibly TRBD2 (6 bases). This CDR3 has 13 residues. Germline lookup yields CDR1 MNHEY and CDR2 SMNVEV (reference sequence). Trimming left V 8 bases short and J 9 bases short, with 17 bases between.

This clonotype came up a few times. This chain connects TRBV12-3 or TRBV12-4 to TRBJ1-1; possibly TRBD1 for D (5 bases). This CDR3 has 15 residues. V was pared by 6 bases and J by 2 bases, with 16 bases between. The CDR3 coding sequence is TGTGCCAGCAGACGAGACGGACAAGTTAACACTGAAGCTTTCTTT. This encodes CASRRDGQVNTEAFF.